Listed here are 25 T cell receptor beta chains from one sample, sequenced in a study of PD-L1 blockade in urothelial cancer (dated by TCRdb to the late 2010s). The library relied on the immunoSEQ multiplex PCR assay. Here the immuneACCESS table is served through TCRdb, limited to in-frame sequences with V and J called. Missing clones are a known gap in these copies; in checked studies unresolved V genes cover under half, and the rest lacks a known reason. This sample lists 50,000 or so clones; 86% were detected once. The top ten constitute 22% of the sample. The time point label corresponds to: pretreatment peripheral blood. The sample in question was PBMCs, obtained around atezolizumab (anti-PD-L1) treatment. These receptors were collected from a man aged 60 to 69 with urothelial cancer.

The rearrangement joins TRBV4-1 to TRBJ2-2; the D is unclear. This CDR3 has 15 residues. V was trimmed by 1 base and J by 6 bases, leaving 12 bases between them. Germline V gene lookup returns CDR1 MGHRA and CDR2 YSYEKL. CDR3 protein: CASSQGGKWSGELFF. CDR3 in DNA: TGCGCCAGCAGCCAAGGCGGAAAGTGGTCCGGGGAGCTGTTTTTT.

The genes are TRBV11-2 and TRBJ2-5; maybe TRBD1 (5 bases). CDR3 length: 13 amino acids. Per germline, CDR1 SGHAT and CDR2 FQNNGV. V was trimmed by 2 bases and J by 2 bases, leaving 6 bases between them. CDR3 loop: CASSLRGQETQYF. In DNA form, the CDR3 reads TGTGCCAGCAGCTTAAGGGGTCAAGAGACCCAGTACTTC.

This rearrangement joins TRBV30 to TRBJ2-5; D is possibly TRBD1 (5 bases). V was trimmed by 5 bases and J by 2 bases, leaving 12 bases between them. The CDR3 covers 13 residues. The V gene's germline CDR1 is GTSNPN and CDR2 SVGIG (reference sequence). In nucleotides, the CDR3 is TGTGCCTGGGCACCAGGGATGCAAGAGACCCAGTACTTC. Encoded protein: CAWAPGMQETQYF.

The V gene is TRBV7-6, the J gene TRBJ2-1, with 7 bases aligning to TRBD2. The CDR3 contains 16 residues. CDR1 and CDR2 (germline): SGHVS, FNYEAQ. V was pared by 1 base and J by 3 bases, with 6 bases of the junction left unmatched. CDR3 sequence: CASSLDGEGLYNEQFF. The CDR3 DNA reads TGTGCCAGCAGCTTAGATGGGGAGGGACTCTACAATGAGCAGTTCTTC.

V is TRBV11-2 and J is TRBJ1-2, with TRBD1 identical over 8 bases. Trimming took 5 bases from V and 3 from J; bases not matched to a gene: 8. There are 15 residues in the CDR3. The germline gives CDR1 SGHAT, CDR2 FQNNGV. CDR3 sequence: CASSPTRTGHYGYTF. CDR3 nucleotides: TGTGCCAGCAGCCCCACCAGGACAGGGCACTATGGCTACACCTTC. The full variable domain, in which reference TRBV11-2 and TRBJ1-2 provide the parts outside the CDR3, is EAGVAQSPRYKIIEKRQSVAFWCNPISGHATLYWYQQILGQGPKLLIQFQNNGVVDDSQLPKDRFSAERLKGVDSTLKIQPAKLEDSAVYLCASSPTRTGHYGYTFGSGTRLTVV.

The V gene is TRBV5-1, the J gene TRBJ2-3; TRBD2 matches 8 bases. The CDR3 consists of 15 residues. J lost 5 bases, V lost 0 bases, and 5 bases had no gene match. Germline CDR1 is SGHRS and CDR2 is YFSETQ. The CDR3 DNA reads as TGCGCCAGCAGCTTGGCGCGGGGGGCTGGAGATACGCAGTATTTT. This codes for CASSLARGAGDTQYF.

The V gene is TRBV30, the J gene TRBJ2-7; tentative D call: TRBD1 (5 bases). The germline V gene encodes CDR1 GTSNPN and CDR2 SVGIG (reference sequence). The CDR3 covers 11 residues. Trimming cost V 2 bases and J 6 bases, with 8 bases left between them. Here the CDR3 DNA reads TGTGCCTGGAGTTGGGGCGGCGAGCAGTACTTC. This encodes CAWSWGGEQYF.

The J gene is TRBJ2-1, the V gene TRBV14, with 8 bases identical to TRBD1. This CDR3 is built from 15 residues. The junction had 5 bases not matched to a gene; V was cut back by 1 base and J by 6 bases. Germline CDR1 is SGHDN and CDR2 is FVKESK. CDR3 DNA: TGTGCCAGCAGCCAAGGACAGGGGACGATCAATGAGCAGTTCTTC. Its protein is CASSQGQGTINEQFF.

The J gene is TRBJ1-4, the V gene TRBV19; D may be TRBD1 (5 bases). Trimming took 8 bases from V and 11 from J, leaving 12 bases between them. The CDR3 runs 11 residues. The germline gives CDR1 LNHDA, CDR2 SQIVND (reference sequence). The CDR3 sequence: CASSGFEKLFF. The CDR3 DNA follows: TGTGCCAGTTCAGGGTTCGAGAAACTGTTTTTT.

V gene TRBV19 combines with J gene TRBJ1-6; a weak D match, TRBD1 (5 bases). With 4 bases removed from V and 5 bases from J, the gap between germline ends came to 9 bases. Germline V gene lookup returns CDR1 LNHDA and CDR2 SQIVND (reference sequence). The CDR3 is made up of 14 amino acids. CDR3 sequence: CASSRKTDNSPLHF. CDR3 bases: TGTGCCAGTAGTAGAAAGACAGATAATTCACCCCTCCACTTT.

This clone was observed once. The chain joins TRBV10-1 to TRBJ1-2, with unresolved D. This CDR3 has 17 amino acids. Trimming shortened V by 8 bases and J by 3 bases, and 25 bases separated the two germline ends. Germline CDR1 WNHNN, CDR2 SYGVQD (reference sequence). CDR3 sequence (DNA): TGCGCCAGCGTACCTCGGGTCGCCCTAGCCCCAGACTATGGCTACACCTTC. Translation: CASVPRVALAPDYGYTF.

The chain links TRBV6-6 to TRBJ1-2; 9 bases are shared with TRBD1. The CDR3 is made up of 14 amino acids. V gave up 7 bases and J gave up 3 bases; unmatched junction bases: 6. Germline loops: CDR1 MNHNY, CDR2 SVGAGI (reference sequence). CDR3 in amino acids: CASKITGGDYGYTF. The CDR3 coding sequence is TGTGCCAGCAAGATAACAGGGGGCGACTATGGCTACACCTTC.

The chain joins TRBV2 to TRBJ2-1; TRBD1 agrees at 9 bases. With 8 bases clipped from V and 7 bases from J, the junction kept 30 bases outside the gene matches. This CDR3 region has 21 residues. Per the germline V gene, CDR1 is SNHLY and CDR2 is FYNNEI. CDR3 protein: CASSTPTGGLAGDQLGNEQFF. Written as DNA, the CDR3 is TGTGCCAGCTCAACCCCCACAGGGGGCCTGGCGGGAGATCAGCTAGGGAATGAGCAGTTCTTC.

The chain employs TRBV27 and TRBJ1-2, with D possibly TRBD1 on 6 matching bases. The ends were cut back, 4 bases at V and 4 bases at J, with 13 bases in the middle. Germline loops: CDR1 MNHEY, CDR2 SMNVEV (reference sequence). The CDR3 is 14 amino acids. The DNA of the CDR3 is TGTGCCAGCAGTTACAGGGCTCTGGGCTATGGCTACACCTTC. Encoded protein: CASSYRALGYGYTF.

The J gene is TRBJ1-5, the V gene TRBV30; the match to TRBD1 covers 7 bases. Germline V gives CDR1 GTSNPN, CDR2 SVGIG (reference sequence). The CDR3 is made up of 15 amino acids. With 2 bases clipped from V and 7 bases from J, the junction kept 11 bases outside the gene matches. The CDR3 reads CAWSQNRGRGQPQHF. CDR3 in DNA: TGTGCCTGGAGTCAAAACAGGGGCCGGGGCCAGCCCCAGCATTTT.

CDR3 sequence reads: CAILGEGNTEAFF. CDR3 in DNA: TGTGCCATCCTCGGAGAGGGGAACACTGAAGCTTTCTTT. The chain joins TRBV10-3 to TRBJ1-1; the D is unclear. Germline V CDR1 and CDR2: ENHRY, SYGVKD. The length of the CDR3 is 13 residues. V was pared by 8 bases and J by 1 base, with 11 bases between.

This chain uses TRBV18 with TRBJ1-2; the match to TRBD1 covers 7 bases. The CDR3 spans 14 residues. The germline CDR1 and CDR2 sequences are KGHSH and LQKENI. V dropped 2 bases and J dropped 4; count of bases not matched to a gene: 4. The CDR3 DNA reads as TGTGCCAGCTCACCAACAGGGGCGTCCTATGGCTACACCTTC. Its protein is CASSPTGASYGYTF.

CDR3 sequence: CASSSDRGLNEQYF. The CDR3, as DNA: TGTGCCAGCAGCTCCGACAGGGGGCTAAACGAGCAGTACTTC. The chain recombines TRBV7-2 with TRBJ2-7; 10 bases fit TRBD1. Germline V gene sequence: CDR1 SGHTA, CDR2 FQGNSA. V lost 4 bases, J lost 5 bases, and 5 bases stayed unmatched. CDR3 length: 14 amino acids. The full variable domain, completed using reference TRBV7-2 and TRBJ2-7, is GAGVSQSPSNKVTEKGKDVELRCDPISGHTALYWYRQSLGQGLEFLIYFQGNSAPDKSGLPSDRFSAERTGGSVSTLTIQRTQQEDSAVYLCASSSDRGLNEQYFGPGTRLTVT.

This clone came up once. The J gene is TRBJ2-5, the V gene TRBV5-1, with 10 bases identical to TRBD2. Germline V gene sequence: CDR1 SGHRS, CDR2 YFSETQ. V shed 1 base and J 4 bases; nucleotides not matched to a gene: 4. This CDR3 region has 15 residues. CDR3 coding DNA: TGCGCCAGCAGCTTGTATTCTAGCGGGAGAGAGACCCAGTACTTC. It translates to CASSLYSSGRETQYF.

The chain uses TRBV9 and TRBJ1-6; D not resolved. CDR3 length: 14 amino acids. From germline, CDR1 is SGDLS and CDR2 YYNGEE. V was cut by 2 bases and J by 8 bases, with 11 bases left in between. CDR3 protein: CASSVAATDSPLHF. The CDR3 bases are TGTGCCAGCAGCGTGGCGGCTACCGATTCACCCCTCCACTTT.

This chain links TRBV12-5 with TRBJ1-5, with 8 bases aligning to TRBD1. Germline loops: CDR1 LGHNT, CDR2 FRNRAP. The CDR3 runs 13 residues. V was clipped by 2 bases and J by 7 bases; unmatched bases: 1. CDR3 DNA sequence: TGTGCTAGTGGTTTGCCAGGGGGCCAGCCCCAGCATTTT. This sequence encodes CASGLPGGQPQHF.

A remark on this clone: Within the sample, other DNA sequences also encode this same CDR3. The chain employs TRBV7-9 and TRBJ1-6, with 10 bases lining up with TRBD1. Germline CDR1 SEHNR, CDR2 FQNEAQ (reference sequence). The CDR3 is made up of 15 amino acids. V was clipped by 1 base and J by 9 bases; unmatched bases: 3. DNA of the CDR3: TGTGCCAGCAGCTTAGGTGGGACAGGGGTTTCACCCCTCCACTTT. As protein: CASSLGGTGVSPLHF.

V usage is TRBV5-1 and J usage is TRBJ1-1, with TRBD1 matching 7 bases. Unmatched junction bases numbered 16, after V lost 4 bases and J lost 4 bases. CDR1 is SGHRS, CDR2 YFSETQ, per germline. The length of the CDR3 is 17 residues. CDR3 residues: CASSTRDSGHVSTEAFF. CDR3 coding DNA: TGCGCCAGCAGCACAAGGGACAGCGGCCACGTTAGCACTGAAGCTTTCTTT.

The rearrangement uses TRBV30 and TRBJ1-2; D is possibly TRBD1 (5 bases). The CDR3 is 13 amino acids. V lost 7 bases, J lost 3 bases, and 15 bases lay in between. Germline CDR1 GTSNPN, CDR2 SVGIG (reference sequence). The CDR3 protein is CASNQGMDYGYTF. CDR3 nucleotides: TGTGCCTCGAACCAGGGTATGGACTATGGCTACACCTTC. Full variable domain (remainder filled in from reference TRBV30 and TRBJ1-2): SQTIHQWPATLVQPVGSPLSLECTVEGTSNPNLYWYRQAAGRGLQLLFYSVGIGQISSEVPQNLSASRPQDRQFILSSKKLLLSDSGFYLCASNQGMDYGYTFGSGTRLTVV.

Concerning this clone itself: Other DNA sequences in this sample translate to the same CDR3. CDR3 DNA sequence: TGTGCCAGCTCACCACGAGGGGGGAACACTGAAGCTTTCTTT. This translates into CASSPRGGNTEAFF. The chain uses TRBV18 and TRBJ1-1; tentative D call: TRBD1 (6 bases). V lost 1 base and J 1 base, leaving 7 bases between the germline ends. CDR3 length: 14 amino acids. Germline CDR1 reads KGHSH; CDR2 reads LQKENI.